The 27 T cell receptor beta chains presented below share a single source sample, sequenced in a study of blood T cells in healthy people across ages. With a J-beta primer mix and a sample-barcoded 5' primer, a second PCR ran about 7 to 12 cycles. One entry per CDR3 protein, called by TCRdb with MiXCR from the 5' RACE reads. Of around 800,000 distinct CDR3 sequences in the sample, about half are singletons; the top ten hold about a sixth. Sequenced input: blood. The receptors stem from a man older than 75 in good health.

This clonotype was detected only a few times. V and J are TRBV10-2 and TRBJ2-3; possibly TRBD2 for D (6 bases). Germline values: CDR1 WSHSY, CDR2 SAAADI. The ends were cut back, 6 bases at V and 8 bases at J, with 18 bases in the middle. CDR3 size: 14 residues. The CDR3 loop reads CASSPGRESGTQYF. CDR3 coding DNA: TGCGCCAGCAGCCCAGGACGGGAGAGTGGTACGCAGTATTTT.

The rearrangement joins TRBV29-1 to TRBJ1-1; D is possibly TRBD1 (6 bases). The CDR3 runs to 13 residues. Germline CDR1 SQVTM, CDR2 ANQGSEA. The V and J ends lost 5 bases and 3 bases respectively, with 13 bases between them. The CDR3 region is CSVLQGWDTEAFF. CDR3 coding DNA: TGCAGCGTTCTCCAGGGGTGGGACACTGAAGCTTTCTTT.

This clonotype has ten or more counts. The chain recombines TRBV30 with TRBJ2-1; perhaps TRBD2 as D (6 bases). The germline V gene encodes CDR1 GTSNPN and CDR2 SVGIG (reference sequence). With 4 bases removed from V and 8 bases from J, the gap between germline ends came to 12 bases. The CDR3 sequence is 12 residues long. The CDR3 reads CAWIAGRYEQFF. In nucleotides, the CDR3 is TGTGCCTGGATTGCGGGAAGGTATGAGCAGTTCTTC.

This chain uses TRBV18 with TRBJ2-5, with D possibly being TRBD2 (6 bases). V was clipped by 8 bases and J by 3 bases, with 16 bases between them. CDR3 length equals 14 residues. Germline V lookup: CDR1 KGHSH, CDR2 LQKENI. The CDR3 nucleotides read TGTGCCAGCGGCGCGGGGCTAGTGGAAGAGACCCAGTACTTC. Protein: CASGAGLVEETQYF. Combining the CDR3 with reference TRBV18 and TRBJ2-5 gives the whole variable domain NAGVMQNPRHLVRRRGQEARLRCSPMKGHSHVYWYRQLPEEGLKFMVYLQKENIIDESGMPKERFSAEFPKEGPSILRIQQVVRGDSAAYFCASGAGLVEETQYFGPGTRLLVL.

In this sample, this clonotype turned up a few times. This chain joins TRBV20-1 and TRBJ2-7, with 7 bases identical to TRBD2. Germline CDR1 is DFQATT and CDR2 is SNEGSKA (reference sequence). V gave up 6 bases and J gave up 5 bases; unmatched junction bases: 10. The CDR3 has 13 amino acids. CDR3 bases: TGCAGTGCGACTACCGGGACTACCCACGAGCAGTACTTC. Translation gives CSATTGTTHEQYF.

The chain joins TRBV12-3 or TRBV12-4 to TRBJ2-6; D uncertain. The CDR3 has 15 residues. V was clipped by 7 bases and J by 2 bases, with 12 bases between them. CDR3 nucleotide sequence: TGTGCCAGCACCCATATCGGCCCTGGGGCCAACGTCCTGACTTTC. Protein: CASTHIGPGANVLTF.

The chain links TRBV12-1 to TRBJ2-2; the DNA was not compared with TRBD2, the D call given in the table. TRBV12-1 represents a pseudogene. The CDR3 spans 17 residues. Here the CDR3 reads CASSFESIGRDTGELFF. Here the CDR3 DNA reads TGTGCCAGCAGCTTTGAATCGATCGGGAGGGACACCGGGGAGCTGTTTTTT.

J is TRBJ1-4 and V is TRBV13; D is ambiguous. Trimming cost V 2 bases and J 4 bases, with 8 bases left between them. In germline, CDR1 is PRHDT, CDR2 FYEKMQ (reference sequence). The CDR3 extends over 14 amino acids. In DNA, the CDR3 is TGTGCCAGCAGCTTAATGCGGAATAATGAAAAACTGTTTTTT. It encodes CASSLMRNNEKLFF.

V and J are TRBV6-1 and TRBJ2-3, with unresolved D. V was cut by 7 bases and J by 5 bases, with 4 bases left in between. The CDR3 runs to 10 residues. Germline V gene sequence: CDR1 MNHNS, CDR2 SASEGT. In DNA form, the CDR3 reads TGTGCCAGCAAACTAGATACGCAGTATTTT. It yields the protein CASKLDTQYF.

This clonotype was seen a single time. The chain is built from TRBV9 and TRBJ1-2; D is uncertain. The CDR3 is made up of 14 amino acids. CDR1 and CDR2 from the germline V gene are SGDLS and YYNGEE. Trimming removed 0 bases at V and 3 bases at J, with 9 bases between. The CDR3 sequence is CASSVGGRDYGYTF. The CDR3 DNA is TGTGCCAGCAGCGTAGGAGGAAGGGACTATGGCTACACCTTC.

The V gene is TRBV5-1, the J gene TRBJ2-7; 8 bases match TRBD2. The germline CDR1 and CDR2 sequences are SGHRS and YFSETQ. The CDR3 loop spans 14 amino acids. Trimming cost V 1 base and J 2 bases; bases outside gene matches: 2. CDR3 region: CASSLKRGTYEQYF. DNA for the CDR3: TGCGCCAGCAGCTTGAAGCGGGGGACCTACGAGCAGTACTTC.

V gene TRBV20-1 combines with J gene TRBJ1-5, with a tentative D call TRBD1 (5 bases). The germline CDR1 and CDR2 sequences are DFQATT and SNEGSKA (reference sequence). Trimming removed 3 bases at V and 3 bases at J, with 15 bases between. The CDR3 covers 15 residues. CDR3 bases: TGCAGTGCTAGTCGTAGGCAGGGTAACAATCAGCCCCAGCATTTT. Translating it yields CSASRRQGNNQPQHF.

As to this clonotype: This may be a read error, as it is one base from a much larger clone. The rearrangement uses TRBV4-2 and TRBJ2-3, with D possibly being TRBD1 (5 bases). The CDR3 is 15 residues long. Germline V gene lookup returns CDR1 LGHNA and CDR2 YNFKEQ. CDR3: CANSQGPRVTDTQYF. The CDR3 nucleotides read TGTGCCAACAGCCAAGGGCCCAGGGTAACGGATACGCAGTATTTT.

J is TRBJ2-7 and V is TRBV15; D uncertain. Trimming removed 0 bases at V and 2 bases at J, with 11 bases between. This CDR3 contains 15 residues. The germline CDR1 and CDR2 sequences are LNHNV and YYDKDF (reference sequence). The DNA of the CDR3 is TGTGCCACCAGCAGAGATATCACCATCGCCTACGAGCAGTACTTC. It encodes CATSRDITIAYEQYF.

The V call is TRBV7-8, the J call TRBJ2-5; D is ambiguous. The CDR3 is 15 amino acids. Germline V gene sequence: CDR1 SGHVS, CDR2 FQNEAQ. Between the trimmed V and J ends, which lost 1 base and 0 bases, there was a span of 9 bases. CDR3: CASSLEIGYQETQYF. The CDR3 DNA sequence: TGTGCCAGCAGCTTAGAGATCGGGTACCAAGAGACCCAGTACTTC.

This clonotype was picked up a small number of times. V gene TRBV4-3 combines with J gene TRBJ2-7; TRBD2 is a possible D gene (7 bases). The CDR3 consists of 17 residues. Trimming cost V 0 bases and J 1 base, with 16 bases left between them. Germline V gene data show CDR1 as LGHNA and CDR2 as YSLEER. The CDR3 reads CASSQDAGGGGSYEQYF. The CDR3 bases are TGCGCCAGCAGCCAAGACGCTGGGGGCGGGGGTTCCTACGAGCAGTACTTC.

This clonotype was observed once. This may be a read error: a much more frequent sequence differs by one nucleotide. J is TRBJ2-3 and V is TRBV9, with TRBD2 as a possible D gene (6 bases). Germline lookup yields CDR1 SGDLS and CDR2 YYNGEE. V was trimmed by 0 bases and J by 3 bases, leaving 14 bases between them. The CDR3 is 16 amino acids. CDR3 coding DNA: TGTGCCAGCAGCGTAGAGGAGGGGCTAGGGACAGATACGCAGTATTTT. As protein: CASSVEEGLGTDTQYF.

The V call is TRBV3-1, the J call TRBJ2-5; the match to TRBD2 covers 11 bases. V gave up 4 bases and J gave up 11 bases; unmatched junction bases: 12. Germline V gene data show CDR1 as LGHDT and CDR2 as YNNKEL (reference sequence). The length of the CDR3 is 15 residues. The chain's CDR3 is CASSPRLAGSNEQYF. The CDR3 DNA follows: TGTGCCAGCAGCCCCCGACTAGCGGGATCCAATGAGCAGTACTTC.

This clonotype was counted only a few times. The chain couples TRBV5-6 to TRBJ1-1; maybe TRBD1 (5 bases). Germline values: CDR1 SGHDT, CDR2 YYEEEE. Trimming took 2 bases from V and 6 from J, leaving 14 bases between them. This CDR3 comprises 14 residues. CDR3 residues: CASSFPTRDSEAFF. The CDR3, as DNA: TGTGCCAGCAGCTTTCCGACCCGGGACTCTGAAGCTTTCTTT.

This clonotype showed up many times. The rearrangement links TRBV5-1 to TRBJ2-1, with D perhaps given as TRBD1 or TRBD2 (5 bases each). The V gene's germline CDR1 is SGHRS and CDR2 YFSETQ. CDR3 size: 14 residues. Trimming left V 4 bases short and J 7 bases short, with 15 bases between. The CDR3 sequence is CASSPPGRQNEQFF. The CDR3, as DNA: TGCGCCAGCAGCCCTCCGGGACGGCAAAATGAGCAGTTCTTC.

A remark on this clonotype: A read error is possible here, since a much larger clone lies one base away. The chain is built from TRBV5-1 and TRBJ1-5; possibly TRBD1 for D (6 bases). Germline-derived CDR1 and CDR2 are SGHRS and YFSETQ. The CDR3 is 15 residues long. CDR3 sequence: CVSSFNGDINQPQHF. CDR3 bases: TGCGTCAGCAGCTTTAACGGGGACATCAATCAGCCCCAGCATTTT.

In its sample, this clonotype was seen many times. V is TRBV28 and J is TRBJ2-3; TRBD2 agrees at 7 bases. V lost 1 base to trimming and J lost 2 bases; unmatched junction nucleotides: 6. The CDR3 runs 16 residues. Germline V CDR1 and CDR2: MDHEN, SYDVKM. The DNA for the CDR3 is TGTGCCAGCAGTTTATCTGCGGGGGATAACACAGATACGCAGTATTTT. It yields the protein CASSLSAGDNTDTQYF.

The V and J genes are TRBV20-1 and TRBJ2-1; no definite D call. The germline V gene encodes CDR1 DFQATT and CDR2 SNEGSKA (reference sequence). The CDR3 extends over 13 amino acids. V was trimmed by 6 bases and J by 7 bases, leaving 16 bases between them. The CDR3 DNA reads as TGCAGTGCCCGACTTGTCATAACGAATGAGCAGTTCTTC. Translated, it gives CSARLVITNEQFF.

The chain joins TRBV9 to TRBJ2-4; TRBD1 matches 8 bases. The J call is in doubt because the DNA end fits TRBJ2-5 better. The CDR3 runs to 16 residues. The germline gives CDR1 SGDLS, CDR2 YYNGEE. CDR3 in amino acids: CASSVGAGGAPETQYF. The CDR3, as DNA: TGTGCCAGCAGCGTAGGGGCAGGGGGCGCCCCGGAGACCCAGTACTTC.

Here the CDR3 DNA reads TGTGCCACCAGCAGAGAAGAGGGGGCGTTCTCTGGGGCCAACGTCCTGACTTTC. It specifies CATSREEGAFSGANVLTF. The chain links TRBV15 to TRBJ2-6; 7 nucleotides align to TRBD1. CDR1 is LNHNV, CDR2 YYDKDF, per germline (reference sequence). V shed 0 bases and J 0 bases; nucleotides not matched to a gene: 5. The CDR3 is made up of 18 amino acids.

J is TRBJ2-2 and V is TRBV9, with 12 nucleotides matching TRBD2. The germline CDR1 and CDR2 sequences are SGDLS and YYNGEE. The CDR3 is 18 residues long. The junction had 4 bases not matched to a gene; V was cut back by 0 bases and J by 1 base. This chain's CDR3 is CASSVDTSGRLNTGELFF. DNA of the CDR3: TGTGCCAGCAGCGTAGACACTAGCGGGAGGTTGAACACCGGGGAGCTGTTTTTT. The whole variable domain, remainder taken from reference TRBV9 and TRBJ2-2, is DSGVTQTPKHLITATGQRVTLRCSPRSGDLSVYWYQQSLDQGLQFLIQYYNGEERAKGNILERFSAQQFPDLHSELNLSSLELGDSALYFCASSVDTSGRLNTGELFFGEGSRLTVL.

This clonotype was seen many times. This chain joins TRBV19 and TRBJ2-1; tentatively, D is TRBD1 (6 bases). The CDR3 is made up of 15 amino acids. V was shortened by 5 bases and J by 8 bases, with 19 bases between the two germline ends. CDR1 is LNHDA, CDR2 SQIVND, per germline (reference sequence). In nucleotides, the CDR3 is TGTGCCAGTAGTGCCACAGGGACCCGAGGGGATGAGCAGTTCTTC. It codes for CASSATGTRGDEQFF. Variable domain in full (rest from reference TRBV19 and TRBJ2-1): DGGITQSPKYLFRKEGQNVTLSCEQNLNHDAMYWYRQDPGQGLRLIYYSQIVNDFQKGDIAEGYSVSREKKESFPLTVTSAQKNPTAFYLCASSATGTRGDEQFFGPGTRLTVL.